This T cell receptor beta chain was captured in a study of blood T cell repertoires in COVID-19. The wider study: Spain, Italy and the United States supplied samples that represented acute and convalescent COVID-19. In each case, the material was cDNA or gDNA derived from T cells, B-cell-depleted T cells, or PBMCs.

Per the original data handling: Using reference gene primer amplification, nucleated cell counts were estimated. Sequencing was performed with immunoSEQ multiplex PCR; in TCRdb, only in-frame clones are kept and a portion is missing. V and J calls and clone size are as listed in that table; D and trimming were resolved from the DNA. Of some 150,000 clones in the sample, approximately 80% are singletons; the top ten hold approximately 9.4%. In germline, CDR1 is SGHTA, CDR2 FQGNSA. This CDR3 is 16 amino acids long. V dropped 4 bases and J dropped 0; count of bases not matched to a gene: 6. The chain joins TRBV7-2 to TRBJ1-3; TRBD1 aligns across 7 bases. The sequenced material came from peripheral blood. The TCR was taken from a woman aged 45-65 years with acute or convalescent COVID-19. The CDR3 bases are TGTGCCAGCAGCTCGTCCCAGGGGGGCTCTGGAAACACCATATATTTT. The encoded protein is CASSSSQGGSGNTIYF.